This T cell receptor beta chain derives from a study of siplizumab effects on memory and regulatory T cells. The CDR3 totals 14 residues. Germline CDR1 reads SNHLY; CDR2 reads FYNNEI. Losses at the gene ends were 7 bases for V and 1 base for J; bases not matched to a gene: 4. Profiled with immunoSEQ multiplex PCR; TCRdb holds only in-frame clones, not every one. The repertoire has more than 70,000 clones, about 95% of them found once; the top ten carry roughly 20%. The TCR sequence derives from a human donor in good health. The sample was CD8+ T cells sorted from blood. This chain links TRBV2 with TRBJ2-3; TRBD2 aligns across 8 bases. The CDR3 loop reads CASNSGIGTDTQYF. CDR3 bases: TGTGCCAGCAATAGCGGGATTGGCACAGATACGCAGTATTTT.